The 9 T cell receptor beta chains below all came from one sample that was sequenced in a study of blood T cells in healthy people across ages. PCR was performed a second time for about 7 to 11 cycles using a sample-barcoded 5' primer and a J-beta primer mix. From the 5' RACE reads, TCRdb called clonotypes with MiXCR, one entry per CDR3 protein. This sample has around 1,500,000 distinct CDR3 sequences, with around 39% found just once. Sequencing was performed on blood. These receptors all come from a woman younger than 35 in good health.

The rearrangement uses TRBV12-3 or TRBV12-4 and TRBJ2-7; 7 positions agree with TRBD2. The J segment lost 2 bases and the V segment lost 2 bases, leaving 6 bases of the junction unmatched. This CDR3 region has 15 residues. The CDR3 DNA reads TGTGCCAGCAGTTTACTGCCTAGCGGAGCCTACGAGCAGTACTTC. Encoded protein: CASSLLPSGAYEQYF.

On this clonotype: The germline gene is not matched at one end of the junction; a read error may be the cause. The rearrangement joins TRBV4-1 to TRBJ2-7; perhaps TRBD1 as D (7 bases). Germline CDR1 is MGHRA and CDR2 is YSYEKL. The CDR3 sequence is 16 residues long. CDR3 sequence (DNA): TGCGCCGGCAGCCAAGATCAGGCCAGGGGGGCCCACGAGCAGTACTTC. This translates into CAGSQDQARGAHEQYF.

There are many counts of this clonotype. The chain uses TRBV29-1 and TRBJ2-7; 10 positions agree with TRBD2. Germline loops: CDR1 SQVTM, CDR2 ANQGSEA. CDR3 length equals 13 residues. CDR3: CTLGASGRGEQYF. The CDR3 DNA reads TGCACTCTTGGGGCTAGCGGGAGAGGAGAGCAGTACTTC.

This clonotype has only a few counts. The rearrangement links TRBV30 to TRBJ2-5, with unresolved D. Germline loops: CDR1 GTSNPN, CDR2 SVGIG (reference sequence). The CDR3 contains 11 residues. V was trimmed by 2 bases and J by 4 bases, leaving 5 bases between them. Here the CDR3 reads CAWSSVETQYF. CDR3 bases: TGTGCCTGGAGTAGTGTAGAGACCCAGTACTTC.

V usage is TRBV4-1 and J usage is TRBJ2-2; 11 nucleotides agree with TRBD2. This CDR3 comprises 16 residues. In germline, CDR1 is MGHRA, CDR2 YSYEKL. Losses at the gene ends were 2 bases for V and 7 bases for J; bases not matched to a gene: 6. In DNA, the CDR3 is TGCGCCAGCAGCCAAAATGCGCTAGCGGGGGGCGGGGAGCTGTTTTTT. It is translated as CASSQNALAGGGELFF.

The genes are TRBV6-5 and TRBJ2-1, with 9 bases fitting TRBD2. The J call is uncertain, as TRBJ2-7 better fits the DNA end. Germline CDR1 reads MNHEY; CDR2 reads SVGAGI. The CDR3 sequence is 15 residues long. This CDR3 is CASSYVTSGDNEQYF. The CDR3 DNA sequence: TGTGCCAGCAGTTACGTGACTAGCGGTGACAATGAGCAGTACTTC.

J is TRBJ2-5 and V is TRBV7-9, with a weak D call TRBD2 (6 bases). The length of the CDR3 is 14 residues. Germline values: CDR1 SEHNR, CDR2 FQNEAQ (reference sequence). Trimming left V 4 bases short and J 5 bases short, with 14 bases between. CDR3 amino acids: CASSSLGLIETQYF. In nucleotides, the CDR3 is TGTGCCAGCAGCTCACTCGGACTAATCGAGACCCAGTACTTC.

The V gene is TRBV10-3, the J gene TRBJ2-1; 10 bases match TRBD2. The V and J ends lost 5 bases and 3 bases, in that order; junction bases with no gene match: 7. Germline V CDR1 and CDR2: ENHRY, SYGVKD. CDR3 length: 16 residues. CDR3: CAISNSGTSVYNEQFF. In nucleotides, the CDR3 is TGTGCCATCAGTAACTCCGGGACTAGCGTCTACAATGAGCAGTTCTTC.

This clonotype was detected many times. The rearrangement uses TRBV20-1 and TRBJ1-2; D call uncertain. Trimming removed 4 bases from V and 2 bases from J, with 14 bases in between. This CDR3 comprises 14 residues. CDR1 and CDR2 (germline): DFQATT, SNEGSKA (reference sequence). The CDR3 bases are TGCAGTGCTAAGAGAGGGTCAGACAACTATGGCTACACCTTC. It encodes CSAKRGSDNYGYTF.